This TCR beta chain was identified in a study of blood T cell repertoires in COVID-19. As for the study in general: Researchers got acute and convalescent COVID-19 samples from the United States, Italy and Spain. T cells, B-cell-depleted T cells, or PBMCs provided the cDNA or gDNA that served as material.

Authors' processing steps: Nucleated cell counts were estimated from reference gene primer amplification. Clones were sequenced by immunoSEQ multiplex PCR, and TCRdb holds only the in-frame ones, with some missing. That table is the source of V, J and clone size, and D and trimming were worked out from the DNA. The profile shows about 240,000 clones, about 90% of them singletons. The length of the CDR3 is 14 residues. The V end lost 2 bases, the J end lost 4 bases, and 9 bases lay between the germline ends. Germline V gives CDR1 KGHDR, CDR2 SFDVKD. The chain uses TRBV24-1 and TRBJ2-3; the D is unclear. Sample: peripheral blood. This clonotype was sampled from a man aged 60-69 years who had recovered from COVID-19. CDR3 amino acids: CATSDSDGADTQYF. CDR3 DNA sequence: TGTGCCACCAGTGATTCCGACGGAGCAGATACGCAGTATTTT.